The 27 T cell receptor beta chains listed next were all sequenced from one sample in a study of T-cell memory formation after mild COVID-19. TCRdb reprocessed the 5' RACE reads via MiXCR and lists one record per CDR3 protein. The sample lists 400,000 to 550,000 distinct CDR3 sequences; around 27% were seen once. Sequenced sample: PBMCs or a T cell subset sorted from them (not recorded which). These receptors were collected from an adult woman who had mild COVID-19 (a few samples of this study predate the infection). Cell type and time point are not known.

This clonotype was recorded a few times. The rearrangement uses TRBV12-3 or TRBV12-4 and TRBJ2-1; 13 bases are a match to TRBD2. V was pared by 7 bases and J by 2 bases, with 11 bases of the junction left unmatched. The CDR3 loop spans 18 amino acids. The CDR3 bases are TGTGCCAGCACCGGAACGGGGACTAGCGGGACGACCTACAATGAGCAGTTCTTC. This gives the protein CASTGTGTSGTTYNEQFF.

This rearrangement joins TRBV11-3 to TRBJ2-3, with D possibly matching TRBD2 (5 bases). The length of the CDR3 is 14 residues. V shed 4 bases and J shed 3 bases, with 11 bases lying between them. Per the germline V gene, CDR1 is SGHNT and CDR2 is YENEEA. The CDR3 nucleotides are TGTGCCAGCAGCTCGGGGAGAGTAACAGATACGCAGTATTTT. Translation gives CASSSGRVTDTQYF. Together with reference TRBV11-3 and TRBJ2-3, the CDR3 gives the full variable domain: EAGVVQSPRYKIIEKKQPVAFWCNPISGHNTLYWYLQNLGQGPELLIRYENEEAVDDSQLPKDRFSAERLKGVDSTLKIQPAELGDSAVYLCASSSGRVTDTQYFGPGTRLTVL.

This clonotype was recorded many times. The rearrangement links TRBV7-9 to TRBJ2-1; TRBD2 aligns across 12 bases. The length of the CDR3 is 15 residues. Germline trimming cut 3 bases from V and 10 bases from J; bases unmatched to any gene: 7. Germline CDR1 SEHNR, CDR2 FQNEAQ (reference sequence). In nucleotides, the CDR3 is TGTGCCAGCAGCTTCCCGACTAGCGGGAGTGAGGAGCAGTTCTTC. This gives the protein CASSFPTSGSEEQFF.

This chain joins TRBV7-2 and TRBJ2-7; D call uncertain. CDR3 length: 12 amino acids. CDR1 and CDR2 from the germline V gene are SGHTA and FQGNSA. Trimming removed 1 base at V and 5 bases at J, with 6 bases between. The CDR3 sequence: CASSLVRNEQYF. For the CDR3, the DNA is TGTGCCAGCAGCTTAGTACGGAACGAGCAGTACTTC.

This clonotype was seen a handful of times. V and J are TRBV2 and TRBJ2-5; D perhaps matches TRBD2 (5 bases). This CDR3 is built from 14 residues. From germline, CDR1 is SNHLY and CDR2 FYNNEI. The V and J ends lost 5 bases and 7 bases respectively, with 17 bases between them. The CDR3 DNA is TGTGCCAGCAGTCCCCAGGTGACTATGTGGACCCAGTACTTC. Translated, it gives CASSPQVTMWTQYF.

This clonotype was recorded a few times. The chain is built from TRBV7-6 and TRBJ2-7; D unclear. Germline CDR1 reads SGHVS; CDR2 reads FNYEAQ. The V end was cut by 5 bases, the J end by 2 bases, with 10 bases between. The CDR3 has 13 amino acids. In DNA form, the CDR3 reads TGTGCCAGCAGCCCGTCGCGTACCTACGAGCAGTACTTC. This codes for CASSPSRTYEQYF.

The CDR3 region has the DNA TGTGCCAGCAGCCAAGGTCGAAGGACCACCACAGATACGCAGTATTTT. This gives the protein CASSQGRRTTTDTQYF. The J gene is TRBJ2-3, the V gene TRBV4-2, with no clear D. The CDR3 spans 16 residues. Trimming took off 1 base at V and 2 bases at J, with 13 bases between the two ends. Germline assignment: CDR1 LGHNA and CDR2 YNFKEQ.

V is TRBV15 and J is TRBJ1-5; the D is unclear. CDR1 and CDR2 from the germline V gene are LNHNV and YYDKDF (reference sequence). Trimming stripped 2 bases from V and 7 bases from J, with 6 bases between. This CDR3 region has 12 residues. CDR3 nucleotide sequence: TGTGCCACCAGCAGATTGGCACAGCCCCAGCATTTT. Protein sequence: CATSRLAQPQHF.

This clonotype was seen only a few times. CDR3 region: CASSHDGINEKLFF. CDR3 nucleotides: TGTGCCAGCAGTCATGACGGGATTAATGAAAAACTGTTTTTT. The gene calls are TRBV5-5 and TRBJ1-4; D remains ambiguous. V was shortened by 5 bases and J by 4 bases, with 12 bases between the two germline ends. Germline V CDR1 and CDR2: SGHKS, YYEKEE (reference sequence). The CDR3 loop spans 14 amino acids.

CDR3: CASSQDGDGIYSSNEQFF. The CDR3, as DNA: TGCGCCAGCAGCCAAGATGGGGACGGGATTTATTCTTCCAATGAGCAGTTCTTC. The chain links TRBV4-1 to TRBJ2-1; D possibly matches TRBD1 or TRBD2 (5 bases each). Between the trimmed V and J ends, which lost 0 bases and 6 bases, there was a span of 21 bases. CDR1 is MGHRA and CDR2 is YSYEKL in the germline V gene. CDR3 length: 18 amino acids.

The CDR3 sequence is CSVVQPTPNEQFF. The DNA of the CDR3 is TGCAGCGTTGTGCAGCCTACCCCCAATGAGCAGTTCTTC. This sequence joins TRBV29-1 and TRBJ2-1; D ambiguous. V shed 4 bases and J shed 6 bases, with 13 bases lying between them. Per germline, CDR1 SQVTM and CDR2 ANQGSEA. The CDR3 covers 13 residues.

This chain connects TRBV7-6 to TRBJ2-3; 8 bases agree with TRBD2. CDR3 length: 21 residues. The V and J ends lost 5 bases and 0 bases, in that order; junction bases with no gene match: 22. CDR1 is SGHVS and CDR2 is FNYEAQ in the germline V gene. CDR3 in amino acids: CASSPSVGRANPQYSTDTQYF. The CDR3 DNA reads as TGTGCCAGCAGCCCATCGGTCGGGAGGGCCAACCCTCAATATAGCACAGATACGCAGTATTTT.

This chain links TRBV3-1 with TRBJ1-2, with 7 bases fitting TRBD1. With 3 bases clipped from V and 8 bases from J, the junction kept 12 bases outside the gene matches. This CDR3 is built from 15 residues. Per the germline V gene, CDR1 is LGHDT and CDR2 is YNNKEL (reference sequence). The CDR3 DNA reads TGTGCCAGCAGCCACCACGACAGGGCTGCGGAGGGCTACACCTTC. Residues: CASSHHDRAAEGYTF.

This clonotype has more than one count but fewer than ten. The gene calls are TRBV29-1 and TRBJ2-1; 13 nucleotides match TRBD2. The trim removed 4 bases at V and 5 bases at J, leaving 14 bases unmatched. Germline CDR1 reads SQVTM; CDR2 reads ANQGSEA. This CDR3 is built from 18 residues. As DNA, the CDR3 is TGCAGCGTTGTTTCGGGAGCCGGGACTAGCGGGAACAACAATGAGCAGTTCTTC. This sequence encodes CSVVSGAGTSGNNNEQFF.

This clonotype was observed a handful of times. The chain recombines TRBV12-3 or TRBV12-4 with TRBJ1-1, with a tentative D call TRBD1 (6 bases). The V and J ends lost 5 bases and 1 base respectively, with 11 bases between them. The CDR3 totals 14 residues. CDR3: CASSTPGQNTEAFF. DNA for the CDR3: TGTGCCAGCAGTACGCCGGGACAGAACACTGAAGCTTTCTTT.

With regard to this clonotype: The conserved phenylalanine or tryptophan normally closing the CDR3 is absent here, so this likely arose from a read error. The chain carries TRBV20-1 and TRBJ2-2; TRBD2 aligns across 8 bases. V gave up 1 base and J gave up 4 bases; unmatched junction bases: 8. Looked up from germline, CDR1 is DFQATT and CDR2 is SNEGSKA (reference sequence). CDR3 length: 16 amino acids. The CDR3 protein is CSARGPSGSVTGELFS. The CDR3 bases are TGCAGTGCTAGAGGCCCCAGCGGGAGCGTCACCGGGGAGCTGTTTTCT.

The V gene is TRBV29-1, the J gene TRBJ2-2, with TRBD2 as a possible D gene (6 bases). V was pared by 5 bases and J by 5 bases, with 12 bases between. The germline V gene encodes CDR1 SQVTM and CDR2 ANQGSEA. The CDR3 is 13 residues long. The CDR3 loop is CSVRLVGTGELFF. The CDR3 coding sequence is TGCAGCGTTCGACTAGTAGGTACCGGGGAGCTGTTTTTT.

The DNA for the CDR3 is TGCAGCGGGTTTAGCGGGGGAGGGGATACGCAGTATTTT. The encoded protein is CSGFSGGGDTQYF. This chain links TRBV29-1 with TRBJ2-3; 9 bases map to TRBD2. Per germline, CDR1 SQVTM and CDR2 ANQGSEA. This CDR3 spans 13 amino acids. The trim removed 7 bases at V and 6 bases at J, leaving 8 bases unmatched.

This clonotype has a handful of counts. The chain uses TRBV12-3 or TRBV12-4 and TRBJ2-5; no definite D call. The CDR3 runs to 14 residues. Between the trimmed V and J ends, which lost 6 bases and 2 bases, there was a span of 13 bases. The CDR3, as DNA: TGTGCCAGCAGGTCGGTGGGAAGTCAAGAGACCCAGTACTTC. Protein: CASRSVGSQETQYF.

In its sample, this clonotype was seen a few times. The chain has TRBV20-1 and TRBJ2-3; D gene ambiguous. The germline V and J ends were trimmed by 5 bases and 0 bases, with 9 bases remaining between them. This CDR3 region has 13 residues. Germline CDR1 reads DFQATT; CDR2 reads SNEGSKA (reference sequence). The CDR3 nucleotides are TGCAGTGCTCCCACCGTTAGCACAGATACGCAGTATTTT. Translated: CSAPTVSTDTQYF.

This clonotype showed up just a few times. This chain connects TRBV10-3 to TRBJ1-1; 7 bases agree with TRBD1. Germline CDR1 is ENHRY and CDR2 is SYGVKD. This CDR3 is 12 amino acids long. V lost 10 bases and J lost 4; bases outside the gene matches: 6. CDR3 sequence: CATQGVSTEAFF. The DNA of the CDR3 is TGTGCCACCCAGGGGGTGAGCACTGAAGCTTTCTTT.

The gene calls are TRBV24-1 and TRBJ2-1, with 9 bases aligning to TRBD2. J lost 1 base, V lost 5 bases, and 8 bases had no gene match. This CDR3 region has 17 residues. Germline V gives CDR1 KGHDR, CDR2 SFDVKD. The CDR3 region has the DNA TGTGCCACCAGTGGGGCGGGAGGGAGTAAGTCCTACAATGAGCAGTTCTTC. Translated: CATSGAGGSKSYNEQFF.

The chain recombines TRBV7-9 with TRBJ2-5, with D uncertain. The germline CDR1 and CDR2 sequences are SEHNR and FQNEAQ (reference sequence). The CDR3 is made up of 14 amino acids. V was shortened by 5 bases and J by 5 bases, with 15 bases between the two germline ends. The CDR3 DNA is TGTGCCAGCAGCCCTGACTCCAATCGGGAGACCCAGTACTTC. Protein sequence: CASSPDSNRETQYF.

This clonotype has more than one count but fewer than ten. This chain uses TRBV15 with TRBJ2-5; perhaps D is TRBD1 or TRBD2 (5 bases each). This CDR3 region has 14 residues. Germline CDR1 LNHNV, CDR2 YYDKDF (reference sequence). V lost 6 bases, J lost 4 bases, and 15 bases lay in between. The CDR3 region has the DNA TGTGCCACCAGGGAGGCAGGGCAGGGAGAGACCCAGTACTTC. This encodes CATREAGQGETQYF. Drawing the rest from reference TRBV15 and TRBJ2-5, the complete variable domain is DAMVIQNPRYQVTQFGKPVTLSCSQTLNHNVMYWYQQKSSQAPKLLFHYYDKDFNNEADTPDNFQSRRPNTSFCFLDIRSPGLGDTAMYLCATREAGQGETQYFGPGTRLLVL.

The chain's CDR3 is CSAKSWDSSTDTQYF. As DNA, the CDR3 is TGCAGTGCCAAGTCCTGGGACTCCAGCACAGATACGCAGTATTTT. The J gene is TRBJ2-3, the V gene TRBV20-1; weak D call: TRBD2 (6 bases). Germline-derived CDR1 and CDR2 are DFQATT and SNEGSKA (reference sequence). Trimming cost V 6 bases and J 0 bases, with 16 bases left between them. CDR3 length equals 15 residues.

This clonotype appeared a few times. V usage is TRBV18 and J usage is TRBJ2-7; tentative D call: TRBD1 (6 bases). CDR1 KGHSH and CDR2 LQKENI come from the germline V gene. V was shortened by 7 bases and J by 7 bases, with 17 bases between the two germline ends. The CDR3 spans 13 residues. The CDR3 DNA sequence: TGTGCCAGCTTTCGGACAGTCTTAGATGAGCAGTACTTC. Protein: CASFRTVLDEQYF.

This clonotype was counted a few times. This chain links TRBV5-1 with TRBJ1-1, with D uncertain. Germline V lookup: CDR1 SGHRS, CDR2 YFSETQ. The CDR3 consists of 14 residues. Deletions cut 4 bases from V and 0 bases from J, with 10 bases between. The chain's CDR3 is CASSEGGMNTEAFF. DNA of the CDR3: TGCGCCAGCAGCGAAGGAGGAATGAACACTGAAGCTTTCTTT.